This entry features one T cell receptor beta chain sequence. What it recognizes is unknown. This entry comes from a study of cytomegalovirus exposure and HLA in healthy donors. General observations from the study: Accurate predictions that matched the HLA-A and HLA-B alleles of most subjects were reportedly made from TCR beta sequences. A few CMV-associated chains were confirmed in vitro to be specific for CMV antigens. Most TCR sequences proved rare, with some public TCRs found in many donors.

From germline, CDR1 is SGHDN and CDR2 FVKESK. This CDR3 region has 16 residues. V dropped 0 bases and J dropped 5; count of bases not matched to a gene: 8. 60 Vbeta and 13 Jbeta primers were used in PCR. The data were produced by immunoSEQ multiplex PCR, yet TCRdb's version contains in-frame clones alone and is incomplete. The table lists about 130,000 clones, roughly four fifths of them singletons, with approximately 5.6% in the top ten. The gene calls are TRBV14 and TRBJ2-5; 8 nucleotides agree with TRBD2. The sequenced sample consisted of PBMCs. The receptor's source is a middle-aged woman in good health and CMV-seropositive. CDR3 nucleotide sequence: TGTGCCAGCAGCCAAGATCCGGGACTAGGACGGGAGACCCAGTACTTC. Amino acids: CASSQDPGLGRETQYF.